The rows below give T cell receptor beta chains drawn from one sample of a study of blood T cell repertoires in COVID-19. Generated by immunoSEQ multiplex PCR, the TCRdb table keeps only in-frame clones and is missing some. The data show roughly 130,000 clones, with roughly 80% seen just once and 12% held by the top ten. The sample consisted of peripheral blood. These receptors all stem from a woman aged 25 to 39 who had recovered from COVID-19. Each CDR3 is given with its conserved first and last residue. D genes are given only for firm matches. Size values are once, few and many counts, or a class for expanded clones, and some rows have none.

CDR3nt	CDR3aa	abundance	d_gene	v_gene	j_gene
TGTGCCAGCAGCTTGGGAAGGCAGGGGGAGACTGAAGCTTTCTTT	CASSLGRQGETEAFF	-	TRBD1	TRBV5-4	TRBJ1-1
TGCGCCAGCAGCCAGGGTGGCAGGCCTAACACTGAAGCTTTCTTT	CASSQGGRPNTEAFF	-	-	TRBV5-1	TRBJ1-1
TGTGCCAGCAGTGTGGCGGGGGGGGGCAATGAGCAGTTCTTC	CASSVAGGGNEQFF	-	TRBD2	TRBV6-4	TRBJ2-1
TGCGCCAGCAGCCAAGATCCGGGCCAAGAGACCCAGTACTTC	CASSQDPGQETQYF	-	-	TRBV4-1	TRBJ2-5
TGTGCCAGTAGTATAGGCGGAGCGTTGGGAGGCAACACTGAAGCTTTCTTT	CASSIGGALGGNTEAFF	once	-	TRBV19	TRBJ1-1
TGTGCCAGCAGCCATGAGGTTAACTATGGCTACACCTTC	CASSHEVNYGYTF	-	-	TRBV12-3/TRBV12-4	TRBJ1-2
TGTGCCAGCAGGTCCGCCTACGAGCAGTACTTC	CASRSAYEQYF	-	-	TRBV6-5	TRBJ2-7
TGTGCCAGCAGTTACGCGGACAGCTACAATGAGCAGTTCTTC	CASSYADSYNEQFF	-	-	TRBV6-5	TRBJ2-1
TGTGCCAGCAGTGAACCAAACAGGGGGAATCAGCCCCAGCATTTT	CASSEPNRGNQPQHF	-	TRBD1	TRBV6-1	TRBJ1-5
TGCGCCAGCAGCTTGGACGGGGCGCGGGGCACTGAAGCTTTCTTT	CASSLDGARGTEAFF	once	-	TRBV5-1	TRBJ1-1
TGTGCCAGCAGTGAGAGGGATAGGGTGAACACTGAAGCTTTCTTT	CASSERDRVNTEAFF	-	-	TRBV6-1	TRBJ1-1
TGTGCCAGCAGCACACAGCAAACCGGGGAGCTGTTTTTT	CASSTQQTGELFF	-	-	TRBV27	TRBJ2-2
TGTGCCAGCTCACCAGCGATCGGAAACACCATATATTTT	CASSPAIGNTIYF	-	-	TRBV18	TRBJ1-3
TGTGCTAGTGGTTTGTGGGGGGAAGAGACCCAGTACTTC	CASGLWGEETQYF	once	-	TRBV12-5	TRBJ2-5
TGCGCCAGCAGTCTGCCAGGGGGCGCGTGGAATGAGCAGTTCTTC	CASSLPGGAWNEQFF	-	TRBD1	TRBV10-2	TRBJ2-1
TGTGCCAGCAGCGGGCCCAGCTCCTACGAGCAGTACTTC	CASSGPSSYEQYF	-	-	TRBV6-2/TRBV6-3	TRBJ2-7
TGCGCCAGCAGCAGCGATCCAAAATCCTATTCACCCCTCCACTTT	CASSSDPKSYSPLHF	-	-	TRBV5-1	TRBJ1-6
TGTGCCAGCAGTGAACCCCCTAAAGGCGGGTCCCAGTACTTC	CASSEPPKGGSQYF	few	-	TRBV2	TRBJ2-5
TGTGCCAGCAGTGAAGGCCATGATTGGGACACCCTAGCCTGGGGTAATGAAAAACTGTTTTTT	CASSEGHDWDTLAWGNEKLFF	-	-	TRBV6-1	TRBJ1-4
TGTGCCAGCAGCGTAGACCCAGGGGGCGCGGTCACTGAAGCTTTCTTT	CASSVDPGGAVTEAFF	few	TRBD1	TRBV9	TRBJ1-1